The 9 T cell receptor beta chains below come from one sample, sequenced in a study of T cell responses to AZD1222 COVID-19 vaccine. The data were produced by immunoSEQ multiplex PCR, yet TCRdb's version contains in-frame clones alone and is incomplete. The table records around 160,000 clones, nearly 90% of them present only once. The specimen comprised peripheral blood, sampled on day 0 of AZD1222 vaccination. These receptors were obtained from an adult in good health.

The gene calls are TRBV24-1 and TRBJ2-7; D uncertain. The CDR3 consists of 13 residues. Between the trimmed V and J ends, which lost 3 bases and 7 bases, there was a span of 12 bases. Germline CDR1 and CDR2: KGHDR and SFDVKD. The CDR3 sequence is CATSDKLPGEQYF. The CDR3 nucleotides are TGTGCCACCAGTGATAAACTGCCTGGGGAGCAGTACTTC.

This clone was detected only once. CDR3 nucleotides: TGTGCCAGCAGTGACTCCGGGACTAGCGATGTCAATGAGCAGTTCTTC. It is translated as CASSDSGTSDVNEQFF. The rearrangement links TRBV6-4 to TRBJ2-1; 10 bases agree with TRBD2. From germline, CDR1 is MRHNA and CDR2 SNTAGT. The V and J ends lost 0 bases and 6 bases, in that order; junction bases with no gene match: 5. The CDR3 is 16 residues long.

The CDR3 DNA reads TGCGCCAGCAGCCAAGATCTAGCCGGGTCCTACGAGCAGTACTTC. As protein: CASSQDLAGSYEQYF. The chain uses TRBV4-3 and TRBJ2-7, with a possible D match to TRBD2 (5 bases). Germline V gene lookup returns CDR1 LGHNA and CDR2 YSLEER. Trimming pared 0 bases from V and 1 base from J, leaving 10 bases between. The length of the CDR3 is 15 residues.

In regard to this clone: Relative to the germline gene, one junction end is altered; a read error may explain this. The CDR3 spells CASSLRGSVDF. CDR3 DNA: TGTGCCAGCAGTTTACGTGGGAGCGTGGACTTC. J is TRBJ2-5 and V is TRBV12-3 or TRBV12-4; a weak D match, TRBD2 (5 bases). This CDR3 has 11 residues.

The J gene is TRBJ1-5, the V gene TRBV7-2, with D possibly TRBD1 on 5 matching bases. The CDR3 contains 15 residues. Germline V CDR1 and CDR2: SGHTA, FQGNSA. Trimming removed 7 bases at V and 6 bases at J, with 19 bases between. The CDR3 spells CASTPQAGVGQPQHF. DNA for the CDR3: TGTGCCAGCACCCCACAGGCGGGGGTGGGTCAGCCCCAGCATTTT.

This chain uses TRBV6-5 with TRBJ2-5; D perhaps matches TRBD1 (5 bases). This CDR3 is 13 amino acids long. Trimming stripped 5 bases from V and 3 bases from J, with 10 bases between. Germline V gene lookup returns CDR1 MNHEY and CDR2 SVGAGI. DNA for the CDR3: TGTGCCAGCAGTATCACAGGAAAAGAGACCCAGTACTTC. Its translation: CASSITGKETQYF.

The chain joins TRBV7-9 to TRBJ2-1, with 8 positions matching TRBD2. This CDR3 contains 14 residues. J gave up 7 bases and V 5 bases, and 7 bases lay outside the gene matches. Germline values: CDR1 SEHNR, CDR2 FQNEAQ (reference sequence). The CDR3 coding sequence is TGTGCCAGCAGCCCTTGGACTAGCAGAAATGAGCAGTTCTTC. It specifies CASSPWTSRNEQFF.

The rearrangement joins TRBV14 to TRBJ2-3; D is unclear. V was cut by 3 bases and J by 7 bases, with 8 bases left in between. The germline gives CDR1 SGHDN, CDR2 FVKESK. The CDR3 covers 12 residues. The CDR3 DNA is TGTGCCAGCAGCCACTCACCTTATACGCAGTATTTT. It translates to CASSHSPYTQYF. The complete variable domain, with remaining parts taken from reference TRBV14 and TRBJ2-3, reads EAGVTQFPSHSVIEKGQTVTLRCDPISGHDNLYWYRRVMGKEIKFLLHFVKESKQDESGMPNNRFLAERTGGTYSTLKVQPAELEDSGVYFCASSHSPYTQYFGPGTRLTVL.

This sequence joins TRBV5-1 and TRBJ2-4; 8 nucleotides line up with TRBD2. Germline loops: CDR1 SGHRS, CDR2 YFSETQ. CDR3 length: 16 residues. With 0 bases clipped from V and 9 bases from J, the junction kept 11 bases outside the gene matches. CDR3 amino acids: CASSLVGRESGGIQYF. CDR3 in DNA: TGCGCCAGCAGCTTGGTTGGCCGAGAGAGCGGGGGCATTCAGTACTTC. The variable domain in full, with the rest retrieved from reference TRBV5-1 and TRBJ2-4, is KAGVTQTPRYLIKTRGQQVTLSCSPISGHRSVSWYQQTPGQGLQFLFEYFSETQRNKGNFPGRFSGRQFSNSRSEMNVSTLELGDSALYLCASSLVGRESGGIQYFGAGTRLSVL.